The clone carrying this T cell receptor beta chain was seen once. Clones were read by immunoSEQ multiplex PCR, and TCRdb kept only the in-frame ones, dropping some. This sample has around 260,000 clones; 75% to 90% occur once, and the top ten carry over 1.2%. The data belong to a study of blood T cell repertoires in COVID-19. The TCR comes from a woman between 40 and 55 years old who had recovered from COVID-19. The sequenced sample was peripheral blood.

CDR3 amino acids: CASSVRSNTGELFF. The CDR3 coding sequence is TGTGCCAGCAGCGTACGTAGCAACACCGGGGAGCTGTTTTTT. V gene TRBV9 combines with J gene TRBJ2-2; D is unclear. Germline lookup yields CDR1 SGDLS and CDR2 YYNGEE. This CDR3 has 14 amino acids. Trimming removed 1 base at V and 2 bases at J, with 6 bases between.